These 30 T cell receptor beta chains were all obtained from the same sample, sequenced in a study of T cells after yellow fever vaccination. A single record per CDR3 protein comes from TCRdb applying MiXCR to the 5' RACE reads. Altogether 340,000 or so distinct CDR3 sequences are present, approximately 13% being singletons, with the ten largest covering 3% to 4%. Sequences were derived from CD4+ T cells sorted from PBMCs, sampled 15 days after the yellow fever booster vaccination. Source of these receptors: a man aged 18-30 years who received the YFV17D yellow fever vaccine.

This clonotype was seen a handful of times. The J gene is TRBJ2-5, the V gene TRBV18; the D gene could be TRBD1 or TRBD2 (5 bases each). Germline loops: CDR1 KGHSH, CDR2 LQKENI. This CDR3 spans 14 amino acids. V gave up 2 bases and J gave up 5 bases, with 12 bases separating them. In DNA form, the CDR3 reads TGTGCCAGCTCACCAGGGACGCAACGGGAGACCCAGTACTTC. As protein: CASSPGTQRETQYF.

The V gene is TRBV24-1, the J gene TRBJ2-3, with D unclear. With 6 bases removed from V and 2 bases from J, the gap between germline ends came to 8 bases. CDR1 KGHDR and CDR2 SFDVKD come from the germline V gene. The CDR3 covers 13 residues. The CDR3 region is CATSNSPTDTQYF. CDR3 DNA sequence: TGTGCCACCAGTAACAGTCCCACAGATACGCAGTATTTT.

The genes are TRBV18 and TRBJ2-1; D is perhaps TRBD1 (5 bases). The CDR3 contains 15 residues. Germline assignment: CDR1 KGHSH and CDR2 LQKENI. Trimming took 3 bases from V and 2 from J, leaving 11 bases between them. The CDR3 here is CASSPGQDTYNEQFF. The CDR3 nucleotides read TGTGCCAGCTCACCGGGGCAGGATACCTACAATGAGCAGTTCTTC.

This clonotype appeared a few times. V and J are TRBV5-6 and TRBJ1-2; possibly TRBD1 for D (6 bases). This CDR3 is 16 amino acids long. Germline-derived CDR1 and CDR2 are SGHDT and YYEEEE. Trimming removed 4 bases at V and 3 bases at J, with 19 bases between. The CDR3 sequence: CASSRTTQGTYYGYTF. The CDR3 DNA follows: TGTGCCAGCAGCAGAACTACACAGGGAACCTACTATGGCTACACCTTC.

This clonotype showed up many times. The chain is built from TRBV20-1 and TRBJ2-7, with 8 bases identical to TRBD2. V was pared by 5 bases and J by 0 bases, with 9 bases of the junction left unmatched. This CDR3 is 15 amino acids long. The V gene's germline CDR1 is DFQATT and CDR2 SNEGSKA (reference sequence). The CDR3 loop is CSAERPAGASYEQYF. CDR3 in DNA: TGCAGTGCTGAGAGGCCAGCGGGGGCCTCCTACGAGCAGTACTTC.

The V gene is TRBV7-2, the J gene TRBJ2-6; no reliable D call. The CDR3 extends over 17 amino acids. Germline V gene data show CDR1 as SGHTA and CDR2 as FQGNSA. V gave up 1 base and J gave up 0 bases, with 10 bases separating them. DNA for the CDR3: TGTGCCAGCAGCTTAGACGTACTCAGCTCTGGGGCCAACGTCCTGACTTTC. Its translation: CASSLDVLSSGANVLTF.

This clonotype was seen a handful of times. The chain employs TRBV20-1 and TRBJ1-5; D ambiguous. V was cut by 6 bases and J by 5 bases, with 11 bases left in between. CDR3 length: 12 residues. Germline CDR1 is DFQATT and CDR2 is SNEGSKA (reference sequence). DNA for the CDR3: TGCAGTGCGCGGATCGGCCATCAGCCCCAGCATTTT. Its protein product is CSARIGHQPQHF.

This clonotype was seen more than once but under ten times. J is TRBJ1-1 and V is TRBV29-1, with D unclear. The CDR3 is 13 residues long. Trimming took off 4 bases at V and 0 bases at J, with 9 bases between the two ends. Germline V gene data show CDR1 as SQVTM and CDR2 as ANQGSEA. The chain's CDR3 is CSVAPILNTEAFF. In DNA, the CDR3 is TGCAGCGTTGCCCCCATACTGAACACTGAAGCTTTCTTT.

The rearrangement uses TRBV19 and TRBJ2-3; TRBD2 agrees at 10 bases. With V trimmed by 7 bases and J by 1 base, 2 bases remained unmatched. CDR1 and CDR2 (germline): LNHDA, SQIVND (reference sequence). The CDR3 loop spans 14 amino acids. The CDR3, as DNA: TGTGCCAGTATAGCGGGGGGTCGCACAGATACGCAGTATTTT. It specifies CASIAGGRTDTQYF. The entire variable domain, with the rest obtained from reference TRBV19 and TRBJ2-3, is as follows: DGGITQSPKYLFRKEGQNVTLSCEQNLNHDAMYWYRQDPGQGLRLIYYSQIVNDFQKGDIAEGYSVSREKKESFPLTVTSAQKNPTAFYLCASIAGGRTDTQYFGPGTRLTVL.

The chain combines TRBV7-2 with TRBJ1-1; D is unresolved. The length of the CDR3 is 12 residues. The V gene's germline CDR1 is SGHTA and CDR2 FQGNSA. Trimming stripped 1 base from V and 6 bases from J, with 6 bases between. The CDR3 region has the DNA TGTGCCAGCAGCTTAGTTCATTCTGAAGCTTTCTTT. Residues: CASSLVHSEAFF.

The chain employs TRBV6-5 and TRBJ1-2; D possibly corresponds to TRBD1 (5 bases). V was pared by 7 bases and J by 0 bases, with 15 bases between. Germline assignment: CDR1 MNHEY and CDR2 SVGAGI. The CDR3 loop spans 15 amino acids. The CDR3 DNA reads as TGTGCCAGCACACCCGGGAGGGGAGCTAACTATGGCTACACCTTC. Its translation is CASTPGRGANYGYTF.

J is TRBJ1-2 and V is TRBV27; the D gene is possibly TRBD1 (5 bases). V dropped 8 bases and J dropped 2 bases, with 12 bases sitting between them. This CDR3 contains 13 residues. Germline V lookup: CDR1 MNHEY, CDR2 SMNVEV (reference sequence). The CDR3 coding sequence is TGTGCCAGCGCTAGGGCAGGGAACTATGGCTACACCTTC. Encoded protein: CASARAGNYGYTF.

The table lists this clonotype with a few counts. V is TRBV27 and J is TRBJ2-2; D might be TRBD1 (5 bases). CDR1 MNHEY and CDR2 SMNVEV come from the germline V gene (reference sequence). The V and J ends lost 2 bases and 5 bases respectively, with 12 bases between them. The CDR3 consists of 15 residues. The CDR3 sequence is CASSLEGAGTGELFF. CDR3 sequence (DNA): TGTGCCAGCAGTTTAGAAGGGGCCGGGACCGGGGAGCTGTTTTTT.

In its sample, this clonotype was seen a few times. The chain combines TRBV7-9 with TRBJ1-1; unclear D gene. The germline V and J ends were trimmed by 0 bases and 9 bases, with 17 bases remaining between them. The CDR3 has 15 amino acids. CDR1 is SEHNR, CDR2 FQNEAQ, per germline (reference sequence). The chain's CDR3 is CASSLAGSGIKQAFF. The CDR3, as DNA: TGTGCCAGCAGCTTAGCTGGGTCGGGTATTAAGCAAGCTTTCTTT. The whole variable domain, filled in from reference TRBV7-9 and TRBJ1-1, reads DTGVSQNPRHKITKRGQNVTFRCDPISEHNRLYWYRQTLGQGPEFLTYFQNEAQLEKSRLLSDRFSAERPKGSFSTLEIQRTEQGDSAMYLCASSLAGSGIKQAFFGQGTRLTVV.

Notes on this clonotype: A read error may produce the germline difference seen at one junction end. V usage is TRBV7-3 and J usage is TRBJ1-1; no firm D call. The CDR3 length is 13 residues. CDR1 and CDR2 (germline): SGHTA, FQGTGA. CDR3 coding DNA: TGTGTCAGCAGCCAGGACGGTAACACTGAAGCTTTCTTT. Translated: CVSSQDGNTEAFF.

This clonotype was counted a few times. The CDR3 sequence: CASSLASFEALYGYTF. CDR3 coding DNA: TGTGCCAGCAGCTTAGCCTCGTTTGAGGCGCTCTATGGCTACACCTTC. The chain recombines TRBV7-9 with TRBJ1-2; no firm D call. CDR3 size: 16 residues. Germline-derived CDR1 and CDR2 are SEHNR and FQNEAQ (reference sequence). V lost 0 bases to trimming and J lost 4 bases, with 15 bases between them.

This clonotype came up once. The chain joins TRBV6-1 to TRBJ2-1; 13 bases line up with TRBD2. Germline CDR1 is MNHNS and CDR2 is SASEGT. The CDR3 runs to 15 residues. With V trimmed by 5 bases and J by 5 bases, 3 bases remained unmatched. The CDR3 region has the DNA TGTGCCAGCAGTAAACTAGCGGGGGGGGACAATGAGCAGTTCTTC. This gives the protein CASSKLAGGDNEQFF.

The rearrangement uses TRBV14 and TRBJ1-2; possible D gene TRBD1, 5 bases. Germline-derived CDR1 and CDR2 are SGHDN and FVKESK. V lost 4 bases and J lost 3, with 15 bases in between. The CDR3 loop spans 15 amino acids. CDR3 sequence (DNA): TGTGCCAGCAGCCGCAGGGACGGCGTCCACTATGGCTACACCTTC. Translating gives CASSRRDGVHYGYTF.

The chain uses TRBV18 and TRBJ2-1; no reliable D call. The germline V gene has CDR1 KGHSH and CDR2 LQKENI. This CDR3 has 13 residues. Trimming left V 3 bases short and J 6 bases short, with 9 bases between. CDR3 bases: TGTGCCAGCTCACCGGTGGTGGGCAATGAGCAGTTCTTC. It translates to CASSPVVGNEQFF.

This clonotype was counted at least ten times. The chain joins TRBV28 to TRBJ1-5; no definite D call. Trimming took off 3 bases at V and 14 bases at J, with 17 bases between the two ends. The CDR3 extends over 13 amino acids. CDR1 MDHEN and CDR2 SYDVKM come from the germline V gene. DNA for the CDR3: TGTGCCAGCAGTTTTCCTTCCTCGCCATGGGAGCATTTT. Translating gives CASSFPSSPWEHF.

This clonotype was seen only a few times. The chain is built from TRBV7-6 and TRBJ2-3; 8 nucleotides match TRBD2. The CDR3 consists of 15 residues. V was pared by 3 bases and J by 4 bases, with 6 bases of the junction left unmatched. Germline V gene sequence: CDR1 SGHVS, CDR2 FNYEAQ. The CDR3 bases are TGTGCCAGCAGCTTCCCGGGACTAGGGGCAGATACGCAGTATTTT. This translates into CASSFPGLGADTQYF.

This clonotype was counted many times. The chain combines TRBV5-6 with TRBJ2-1, with 9 bases aligning to TRBD2. CDR1 SGHDT and CDR2 YYEEEE come from the germline V gene. The CDR3 has 15 amino acids. V shed 2 bases, J shed 13 bases, and the junction held 13 bases outside the gene matches. The CDR3 region has the DNA TGTGCCAGCAGCTTAAGAGGGGGCGAAGCGGGGGGACAGTTCTTC. Residues: CASSLRGGEAGGQFF. The full variable domain, in which reference TRBV5-6 and TRBJ2-1 provide the parts outside the CDR3, is DAGVTQSPTHLIKTRGQQVTLRCSPKSGHDTVSWYQQALGQGPQFIFQYYEEEERQRGNFPDRFSGHQFPNYSSELNVNALLLGDSALYLCASSLRGGEAGGQFFGPGTRLTVL.

This chain connects TRBV5-5 to TRBJ2-3; D may be TRBD1 (5 bases). The length of the CDR3 is 15 residues. Trimming removed 1 base at V and 4 bases at J, with 13 bases between. Germline V CDR1 and CDR2: SGHKS, YYEKEE (reference sequence). The CDR3 spells CASSLRGFVADTQYF. The CDR3 coding sequence is TGTGCCAGCAGCTTGAGGGGTTTTGTGGCAGATACGCAGTATTTT.

This clonotype appeared a few times. The chain recombines TRBV5-5 with TRBJ2-5; 8 nucleotides align to TRBD1. CDR3 length: 13 amino acids. Germline V gives CDR1 SGHKS, CDR2 YYEKEE (reference sequence). The junction had 5 bases not matched to a gene; V was cut back by 5 bases and J by 5 bases. The CDR3 bases are TGTGCCAGCAGTCGGACAGGGACGGAGACCCAGTACTTC. Translated: CASSRTGTETQYF.

The chain is built from TRBV6-2 or TRBV6-3 and TRBJ2-1; 8 nucleotides match TRBD2. There are 17 residues in the CDR3. CDR1 MNHEY and CDR2 SVGEGT come from the germline V gene. V lost 6 bases and J lost 4; bases outside the gene matches: 14. CDR3 region: CASRIHFLAGKYNEQFF. For the CDR3, the DNA is TGTGCCAGCAGAATACATTTTCTAGCGGGTAAATACAATGAGCAGTTCTTC.

This clonotype has more than one count but fewer than ten. The chain carries TRBV7-9 and TRBJ2-1; the match to TRBD2 covers 8 bases. With 8 bases clipped from V and 5 bases from J, the junction kept 5 bases outside the gene matches. Germline CDR1 and CDR2: SEHNR and FQNEAQ (reference sequence). The CDR3 consists of 13 residues. CDR3 protein: CASRKRGNNEQFF. CDR3 DNA: TGTGCCAGCCGAAAGCGGGGGAACAATGAGCAGTTCTTC.

The CDR3 nucleotides read TGCGCCAGCAGCCCCCAAGCGGATAACACTGAAGCTTTCTTT. Protein: CASSPQADNTEAFF. This chain links TRBV4-3 with TRBJ1-1; D is unresolved. V was trimmed by 4 bases and J by 2 bases, leaving 11 bases between them. Germline V gene sequence: CDR1 LGHNA, CDR2 YSLEER. The CDR3 extends over 14 amino acids.

This clonotype was counted only a few times. The chain is built from TRBV7-8 and TRBJ2-2; maybe TRBD2 (5 bases). The germline CDR1 and CDR2 sequences are SGHVS and FQNEAQ. The CDR3 length is 14 residues. Trimming pared 2 bases from V and 9 bases from J, leaving 13 bases between. The CDR3 region is CASSLFGVNRELFF. The CDR3 coding sequence is TGTGCCAGCAGCTTATTCGGGGTTAATCGGGAGCTGTTTTTT. Filled out from reference TRBV7-8 and TRBJ2-2, the complete variable domain reads GAGVSQSPRYKVAKRGQDVALRCDPISGHVSLFWYQQALGQGPEFLTYFQNEAQLDKSGLPSDRFFAERPEGSVSTLKIQRTQQEDSAVYLCASSLFGVNRELFFGEGSRLTVL.

V gene TRBV7-9 combines with J gene TRBJ1-1; D is perhaps TRBD1 (6 bases). CDR3 size: 15 residues. Germline CDR1 reads SEHNR; CDR2 reads FQNEAQ (reference sequence). The V end lost 5 bases, the J end lost 2 bases, and 15 bases lay between the germline ends. DNA for the CDR3: TGTGCCAGCAGCACCTGGGACAAACCAAACACTGAAGCTTTCTTT. It specifies CASSTWDKPNTEAFF. Combining the CDR3 with reference TRBV7-9 and TRBJ1-1 gives the whole variable domain DTGVSQNPRHKITKRGQNVTFRCDPISEHNRLYWYRQTLGQGPEFLTYFQNEAQLEKSRLLSDRFSAERPKGSFSTLEIQRTEQGDSAMYLCASSTWDKPNTEAFFGQGTRLTVV.

This chain joins TRBV5-1 and TRBJ2-5; 7 bases fit TRBD1. This CDR3 spans 14 amino acids. Losses at the gene ends were 2 bases for V and 3 bases for J; bases not matched to a gene: 4. Germline V gene sequence: CDR1 SGHRS, CDR2 YFSETQ. The DNA for the CDR3 is TGCGCCAGCAGCTTTGGGACAGAGAAAGAGACCCAGTACTTC. Translating gives CASSFGTEKETQYF.